This T cell receptor (beta chain) comes out of a study of T cells after yellow fever vaccination (dated by TCRdb to between 2019 and 2020). For context, the study as a whole: Libraries from fractions with low cell numbers were prepared with the SMART-Seq v4 Ultra Low Input RNA kit. Two healthy male donors made up the cohort, one aged 18 to 29 years and the other aged 30 to 40 years. Bulk PBMC replicates and cell subsets were isolated from blood drawn at multiple timepoints before and after both primary and secondary immunization. To follow T-cell clones before and after primary and booster YFV17D yellow fever vaccination, bulk TCR alpha and beta repertoires were sequenced over time.

Turning to this clonotype: What this receptor recognizes is not known. Base-call qualities are not available, and no considerably larger clone is one nucleotide away.

Including cysteine and phenylalanine, the CDR3 has 16 amino acids. This entry keeps only the CDR3 DNA: 48 bases, framed from base 1. Based on the germline V gene (reference sequence), the CDR1 and CDR2 sequences are PRHDT and FYEKMQ. V and J are trimmed by 5 bases and 0 bases, and the gene matches miss 9 bases of the junction. Study-level results and caveats: Most clones expanded after primary vaccination were re-detected after the booster (96% of CD4 and around 88% of CD8), suggesting broad memory maintenance. The study included only a couple of donors, which limits how far the findings can be generalized. Compared with the primary T-cell response, the secondary T-cell response was faster but weaker, reaching its peak on day 5 rather than on day 15. A small share of clonotypes was detected in both CD4 and CD8 compartments, with the overlap likely arising from convergent recombination. Computational filtering was needed because FACS-sorted repertoires could contain abundant contaminating clonotypes from the bulk population.

The treatment or condition label of this sample denotes: live attenuated yellow fever vaccine strain. At each blood-draw timepoint, two biological replicates of bulk PBMCs were obtained. PBMCs were isolated from peripheral blood using a standard Ficoll-Paque protocol. TriZol was used to extract RNA from bulk PBMCs, from CD4 and CD8 fractions, and from dextramer-positive and dextramer-negative fractions. TCR cDNA was made using 5'RACE template switching, a step that added a universal primer site and unique molecular identifiers. cDNA synthesis was primed from both the TCR alpha and TCR beta constant segments. Library amplification used two PCR steps, and the second PCR step added sample barcodes and sequencing adapters. Sequencing of libraries was performed on Illumina HiSeq 2500 (2x100 bp) or NovaSeq (2x150 bp). On the authors' methods: Demultiplexing of reads and collapsing into UMI consensus sequences were performed with MIGEC, and V(D)J alignment was carried out with MiXCR. Vaccine-responding clonotypes were defined with edgeR using replicate PBMC samples, requiring FDR below 0.01 and a log2 fold change above 5 up to day 15. Each bulk clonotype received a CD4 or CD8 identity based on whether the sequenced CD4 or CD8 repertoire contained that clonotype at higher abundance. TCRdb reprocessed the public reads (quality trimming at Q25 with fastp, clone calling with MiXCR) and kept in-frame beta chains. Every distinct CDR3 protein forms one entry, paired with its most common genes and DNA. Here the V and J calls rest on TCRdb's processing, not on the authors' analysis. The sample table shows about 630,000 distinct CDR3 sequences, and 10% to 15% are seen once. 15% of the sample is taken by the ten largest.

This receptor was identified in a man aged 25-45 years who received the YFV17D yellow fever vaccine. The sample here was PBMCs, taken on the day of the yellow fever booster vaccination. The V and J segments used are TRBV13 and TRBJ2-7, with 8 central nucleotides matching TRBD2. The CDR3 protein sequence reads: CASSLAGEFSSYEQYF. Read as DNA, the sequence is TGTGCCAGCAGCCTAGCGGGCGAGTTTAGCTCCTACGAGCAGTACTTC.